This paragraph covers one T cell receptor beta chain sequence. Antigen: not known. The junction does not match germline at one end; this may be a read error. The data originate from a study of spatial heterogeneity in lung cancer. Study background: There were consistently more beta-chain sequences detected than alpha-chain sequences. Raw reads showed each unique TCR and UMI combination turning up more than ten times on average. Overall study results and limits: Ubiquitous expanded tumor TCRs were seen in blood more at resection than at follow-up.

Time point here: sample taken at primary tumor resection. Unsorted whole RNA from tumor, nontumor lung or frozen PBMC underwent sequencing. The approximately 79 donors had untreated early-stage non-small cell lung cancer. The germline CDR1 and CDR2 sequences are SGHRS and YFSETQ. The CDR3 is made up of 12 amino acids. A single record per CDR3 protein comes from TCRdb applying MiXCR to the 5' RACE reads. The sample shows about 41,000 distinct CDR3 sequences, roughly 10% of them seen only once. The TCR sequence derives from a female donor with early-stage non-small cell lung cancer. The J gene is TRBJ2-1, the V gene TRBV5-1; 9 bases match TRBD1. The input for sequencing was PBMCs, taken at surgery. In nucleotides, the CDR3 is TGCGCCAGCAGCTTGACCGGGACAGGGAAAATCTTC. Protein: CASSLTGTGKIF.